This T cell receptor beta chain was found in a study of blood T cell repertoires in COVID-19. Germline CDR1 is SGHVS and CDR2 is FQNEAQ. The junction had 8 bases not matched to a gene; V was cut back by 1 base and J by 8 bases. The CDR3 runs to 16 residues. Profiling relied on immunoSEQ multiplex PCR, and the TCRdb table lists in-frame clones only, not all of them. The sample shows 200,000 to 250,000 clones, over 75% of them seen only once. This TCR was recovered from a man aged 35 to 55 who had recovered from COVID-19. The sequenced sample was PBMCs or T cells enriched from blood (not recorded which). V is TRBV7-8 and J is TRBJ2-1, with 10 bases that match TRBD1. The CDR3 region has the DNA TGTGCCAGCAGCTTAGTGGGGGGACAGGGGAGGTATGAGCAGTTCTTC. Its protein is CASSLVGGQGRYEQFF.